This section outlines one T cell receptor beta chain sequence together with its context. The antigen remains undetermined. The CDR3 sequence is 16 residues long. CDR1 and CDR2 (germline): ENHRY, SYGVKD. TRB rearrangements were amplified by touch-down multiplex PCR with mixed TRB-A/B primers. One entry per CDR3 protein, without DNA, is what TCRdb gives after re-calling the multiplex PCR reads. The sample shows roughly 5,300 distinct CDR3 sequences, and approximately 33% sits with its ten largest clones. The data originate from a study of T cell clusters in autoimmune cytopenias. TRB amplification used roughly 250 ng of peripheral blood genomic DNA. Overall study findings and caveats: The T cell clusters came from computational analysis alone and lack functional validation.

These sequences were also reported in another study, on T cell repertoires in aging, cancer and after chemotherapy. This second report adds: Clear clonal overlap appeared across healthy donor samples taken over several months to years. Untreated cancer patients had significantly lower blood TCR diversity than age-matched healthy donors.

Sequencing used peripheral blood. The chain is built from TRBV10-3 and TRBJ2-2. The clonotype comes from a human donor in good health. CDR3 loop: CAINPRDLGTTGELFF.